The clone carrying this T cell receptor beta chain came up many times. Its antigen is currently unknown. The data belong to a study of response to subunit inactivated influenza vaccine. MiXCR, applied by TCRdb to the RT-PCR reads, yields one record per CDR3 protein. The data contain hundreds of thousands of distinct CDR3 sequences, about 14% of them seen just once; the ten biggest clones take up approximately 7%. Study-wide findings and caveats: The study's authors posited that every seasonal influenza vaccination enlists few new T cells.

After removal of 5 bases from V and 4 bases from J, the junction contained 5 bases not matched to a gene. The germline CDR1 and CDR2 sequences are DFQATT and SNEGSKA (reference sequence). The CDR3 spans 13 residues. V gene TRBV20-1 combines with J gene TRBJ1-5, with TRBD1 identical over 7 bases. This receptor was taken from a man in his fifties who received an inactivated influenza vaccine. The specimen was PBMCs from blood, collected around 14 days before vaccination. CDR3 loop: CSASTGYNQPQHF. The DNA of the CDR3 is TGCAGTGCTTCGACAGGGTATAATCAGCCCCAGCATTTT.